The clone carrying this TCR beta chain has a handful of counts. No antigen is known for it. TCR sequencing used cDNA made by reverse transcription of extracted RNA. Using immunoSEQ multiplex PCR, the repertoire was profiled, and TCRdb retains in-frame clones only, with some absent. The repertoire has some 220,000 clones, around three fifths of them found once; the top ten carry 1.6%. The sample originates from a study of CD8+ T cells in alopecia areata. Study conclusions and caveats: Affected scalp, especially in alopecia totalis/universalis, had a higher clonality than normal scalp did.

Trimming took 0 bases from V and 5 from J; bases not matched to a gene: 9. The CDR3 runs 17 residues. Germline V lookup: CDR1 SGHRS, CDR2 YFSETQ. Treatment of the sample: oral pan-JAK inhibitor, 5-10 mg twice daily. The TCR originated in a human donor with alopecia areata. This material consisted of CD4+ T cells sorted from blood, taken at week 4, from a patient treated with tofacitinib. The V and J genes are TRBV5-1 and TRBJ2-3; 10 nucleotides align to TRBD2. CDR3 nucleotides: TGCGCCAGCAGCTTGGCCTCGGCTAGCGGGGGCCAAGATACGCAGTATTTT. It codes for CASSLASASGGQDTQYF.